The TCR beta chain under discussion was sequenced for a study of blood T cell repertoires in COVID-19. Seattle-derived patients entered the study during active infection and were followed longitudinally. CDR3 length: 13 amino acids. Deletions cut 3 bases from V and 6 bases from J, with 10 bases between. CDR1 is LNHDA and CDR2 is SQIVND in the germline V gene (reference sequence). Profiled with immunoSEQ multiplex PCR; TCRdb holds only in-frame clones, not every one. Of about 130,000 clones listed, roughly nine tenths were seen once; the top ten hold approximately 2%. Specimen: peripheral blood. The gene calls are TRBV19 and TRBJ2-3; no reliable D call. This TCR derives from a man in his fifties with COVID-19, enrolled during active disease. The CDR3 region is CASSMAATDTQYF. The CDR3 coding sequence is TGTGCCAGTAGTATGGCAGCGACGGATACGCAGTATTTT.